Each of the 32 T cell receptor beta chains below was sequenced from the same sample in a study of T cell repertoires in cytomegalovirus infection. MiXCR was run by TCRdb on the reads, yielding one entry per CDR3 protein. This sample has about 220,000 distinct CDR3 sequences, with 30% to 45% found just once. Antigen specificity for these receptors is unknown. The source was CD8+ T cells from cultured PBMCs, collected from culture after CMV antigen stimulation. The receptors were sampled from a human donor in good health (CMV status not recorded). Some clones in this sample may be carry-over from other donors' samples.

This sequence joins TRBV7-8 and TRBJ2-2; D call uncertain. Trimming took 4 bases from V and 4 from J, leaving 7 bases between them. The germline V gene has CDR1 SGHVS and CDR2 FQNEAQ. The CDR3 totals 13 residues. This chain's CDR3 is CASSSGATGELFF. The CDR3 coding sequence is TGTGCCAGCAGCTCAGGAGCCACCGGGGAGCTGTTTTTT. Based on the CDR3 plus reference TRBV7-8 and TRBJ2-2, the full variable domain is GAGVSQSPRYKVAKRGQDVALRCDPISGHVSLFWYQQALGQGPEFLTYFQNEAQLDKSGLPSDRFFAERPEGSVSTLKIQRTQQEDSAVYLCASSSGATGELFFGEGSRLTVL.

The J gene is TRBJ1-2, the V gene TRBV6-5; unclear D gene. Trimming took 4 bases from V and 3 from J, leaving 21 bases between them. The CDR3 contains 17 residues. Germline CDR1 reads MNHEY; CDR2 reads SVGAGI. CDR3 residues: CASSFFQTGLKDYGYTF. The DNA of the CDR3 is TGTGCCAGCAGTTTCTTCCAAACGGGCCTTAAGGACTATGGCTACACCTTC.

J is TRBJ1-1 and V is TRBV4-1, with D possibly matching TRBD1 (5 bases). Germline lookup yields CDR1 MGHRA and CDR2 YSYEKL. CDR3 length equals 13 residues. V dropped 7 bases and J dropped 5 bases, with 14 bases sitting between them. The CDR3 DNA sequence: TGCGCCAGCAAGACCTCGGGGGAAACTGAAGCTTTCTTT. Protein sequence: CASKTSGETEAFF.

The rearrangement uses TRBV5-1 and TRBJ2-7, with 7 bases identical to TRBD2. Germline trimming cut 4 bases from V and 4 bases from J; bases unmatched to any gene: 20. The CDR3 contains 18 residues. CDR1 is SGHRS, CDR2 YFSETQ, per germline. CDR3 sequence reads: CASSPRPSAAGPSYEQYF. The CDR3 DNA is TGCGCCAGCAGCCCCCGGCCCTCGGCAGCGGGGCCCTCGTACGAGCAGTACTTC.

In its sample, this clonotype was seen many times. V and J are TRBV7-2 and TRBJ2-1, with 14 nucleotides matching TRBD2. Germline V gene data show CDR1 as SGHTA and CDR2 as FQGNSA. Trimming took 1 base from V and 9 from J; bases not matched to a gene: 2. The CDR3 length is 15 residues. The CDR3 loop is CASSLGLAGGPEQFF. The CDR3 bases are TGTGCCAGCAGCTTAGGACTAGCGGGAGGGCCTGAGCAGTTCTTC.

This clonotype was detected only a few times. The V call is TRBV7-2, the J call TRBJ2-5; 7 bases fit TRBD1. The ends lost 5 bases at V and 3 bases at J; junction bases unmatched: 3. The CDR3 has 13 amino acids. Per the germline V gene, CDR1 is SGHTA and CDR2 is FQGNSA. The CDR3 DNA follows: TGTGCCAGCAGCGGCAGGGGGAAAGAGACCCAGTACTTC. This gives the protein CASSGRGKETQYF.

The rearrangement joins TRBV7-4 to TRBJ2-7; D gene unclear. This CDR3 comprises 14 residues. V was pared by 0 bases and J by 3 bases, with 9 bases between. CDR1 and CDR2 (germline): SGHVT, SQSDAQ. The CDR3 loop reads CASSLALSSYEQYF. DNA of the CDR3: TGTGCCAGCAGCTTAGCCCTATCCAGCTACGAGCAGTACTTC. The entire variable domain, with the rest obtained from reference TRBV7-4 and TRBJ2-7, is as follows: GAGVSQSPRYKVAKRGRDVALRCDSISGHVTLYWYRQTLGQGSEVLTYSQSDAQRDKSGRPSGRFSAERPERSVSTLKIQRTEQGDSAVYLCASSLALSSYEQYFGPGTRLTVT.

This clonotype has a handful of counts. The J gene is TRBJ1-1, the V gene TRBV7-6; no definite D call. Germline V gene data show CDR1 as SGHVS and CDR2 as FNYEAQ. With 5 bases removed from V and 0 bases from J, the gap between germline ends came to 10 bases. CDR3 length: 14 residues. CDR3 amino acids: CASSPDWLNTEAFF. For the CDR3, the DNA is TGTGCCAGCAGCCCAGACTGGTTGAACACTGAAGCTTTCTTT.

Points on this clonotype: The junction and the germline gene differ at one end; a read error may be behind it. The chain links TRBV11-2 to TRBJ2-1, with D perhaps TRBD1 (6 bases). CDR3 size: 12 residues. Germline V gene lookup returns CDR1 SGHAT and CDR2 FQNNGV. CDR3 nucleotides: TGCGCCAGCAAATTGGACGGGACATCCGCATTCTTC. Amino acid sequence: CASKLDGTSAFF.

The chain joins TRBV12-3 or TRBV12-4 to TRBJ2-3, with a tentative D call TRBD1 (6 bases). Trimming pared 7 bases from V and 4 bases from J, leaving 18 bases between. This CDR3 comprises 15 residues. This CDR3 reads CASTPSQGSPDTQYF. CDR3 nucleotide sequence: TGTGCCAGCACCCCTTCACAGGGTAGCCCAGATACGCAGTATTTT.

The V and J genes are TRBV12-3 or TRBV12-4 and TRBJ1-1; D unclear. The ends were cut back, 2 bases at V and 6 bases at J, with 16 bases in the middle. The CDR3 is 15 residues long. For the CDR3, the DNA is TGTGCCAGCAGTTTAAGAATGGTTCGGTTGGCTGAAGCTTTCTTT. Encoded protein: CASSLRMVRLAEAFF.

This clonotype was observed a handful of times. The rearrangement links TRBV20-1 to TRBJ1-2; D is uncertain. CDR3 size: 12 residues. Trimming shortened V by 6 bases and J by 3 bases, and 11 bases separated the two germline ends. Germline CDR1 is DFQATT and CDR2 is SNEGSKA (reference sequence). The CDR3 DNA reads TGCAGTGCCAGAACCGCGGACTATGGCTACACCTTC. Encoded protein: CSARTADYGYTF.

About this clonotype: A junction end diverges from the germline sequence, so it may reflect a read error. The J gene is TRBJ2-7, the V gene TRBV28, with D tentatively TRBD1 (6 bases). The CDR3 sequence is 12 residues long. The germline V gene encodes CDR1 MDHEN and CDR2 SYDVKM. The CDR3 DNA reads TGTGCCATCAGACCACAGGGCTTCGAGAAGTACTTC. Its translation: CAIRPQGFEKYF.

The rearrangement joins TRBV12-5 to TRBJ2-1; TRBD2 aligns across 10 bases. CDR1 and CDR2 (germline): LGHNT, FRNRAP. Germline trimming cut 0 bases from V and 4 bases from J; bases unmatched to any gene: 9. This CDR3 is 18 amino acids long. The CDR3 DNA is TGTGCTAGTGGTTTGGTAATACAACTAGCGGGGCCTTACAATGAGCAGTTCTTC. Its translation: CASGLVIQLAGPYNEQFF.

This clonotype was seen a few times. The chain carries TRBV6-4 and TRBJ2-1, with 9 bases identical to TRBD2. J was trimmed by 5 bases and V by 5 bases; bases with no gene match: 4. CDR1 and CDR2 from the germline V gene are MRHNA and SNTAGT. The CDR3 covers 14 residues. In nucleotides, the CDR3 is TGTGCCAGCAGTTCAGCGGGGGGCCACAATGAGCAGTTCTTC. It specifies CASSSAGGHNEQFF.

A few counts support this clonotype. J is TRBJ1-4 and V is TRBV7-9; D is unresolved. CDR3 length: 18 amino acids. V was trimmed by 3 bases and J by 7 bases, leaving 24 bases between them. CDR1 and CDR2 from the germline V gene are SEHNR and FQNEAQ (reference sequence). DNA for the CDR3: TGTGCCAGCAGCTTCCCGACTCTGGGCTATCAAACGGGTGAAAAACTGTTTTTT. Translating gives CASSFPTLGYQTGEKLFF. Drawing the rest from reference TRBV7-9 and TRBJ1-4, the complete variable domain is DTGVSQNPRHKITKRGQNVTFRCDPISEHNRLYWYRQTLGQGPEFLTYFQNEAQLEKSRLLSDRFSAERPKGSFSTLEIQRTEQGDSAMYLCASSFPTLGYQTGEKLFFGSGTQLSVL.

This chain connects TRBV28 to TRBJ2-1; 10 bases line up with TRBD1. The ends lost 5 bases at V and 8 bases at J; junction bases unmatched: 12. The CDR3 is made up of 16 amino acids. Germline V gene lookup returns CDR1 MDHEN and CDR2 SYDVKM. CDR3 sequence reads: CASSLSTGGLIDEQFF. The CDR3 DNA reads TGTGCCAGCAGTCTTTCGACAGGGGGCCTTATAGATGAGCAGTTCTTC.

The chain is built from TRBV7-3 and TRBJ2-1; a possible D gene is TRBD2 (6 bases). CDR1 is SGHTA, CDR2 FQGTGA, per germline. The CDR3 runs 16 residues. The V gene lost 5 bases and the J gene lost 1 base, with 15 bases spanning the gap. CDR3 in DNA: TGTGCCAGCAGCCCGGTGTGGGGGGTATCCTACAATGAGCAGTTCTTC. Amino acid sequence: CASSPVWGVSYNEQFF. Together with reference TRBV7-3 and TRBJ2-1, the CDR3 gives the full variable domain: GAGVSQTPSNKVTEKGKYVELRCDPISGHTALYWYRQSLGQGPEFLIYFQGTGAADDSGLPNDRFFAVRPEGSVSTLKIQRTERGDSAVYLCASSPVWGVSYNEQFFGPGTRLTVL.

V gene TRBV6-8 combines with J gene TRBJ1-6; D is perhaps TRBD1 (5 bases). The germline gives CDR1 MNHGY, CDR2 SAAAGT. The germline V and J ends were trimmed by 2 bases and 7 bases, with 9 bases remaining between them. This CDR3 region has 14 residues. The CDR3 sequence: CASSYSRENSPLHF. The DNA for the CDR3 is TGTGCCAGCAGTTACAGCAGGGAAAATTCACCCCTCCACTTT.

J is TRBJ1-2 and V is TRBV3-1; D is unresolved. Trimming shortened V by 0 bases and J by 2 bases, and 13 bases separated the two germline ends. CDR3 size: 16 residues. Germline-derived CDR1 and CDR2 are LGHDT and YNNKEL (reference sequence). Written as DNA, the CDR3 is TGTGCCAGCAGCCAAGATAAGGTGGAAGAGAACTATGGCTACACCTTC. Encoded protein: CASSQDKVEENYGYTF.

The CDR3 spells CASSSRRGGNQPQHF. The CDR3 DNA sequence: TGTGCCAGCAGCTCCAGACGGGGGGGTAATCAGCCCCAGCATTTT. The chain recombines TRBV7-3 with TRBJ1-5; a possible D gene is TRBD1 (5 bases). The V and J ends lost 4 bases and 4 bases respectively, with 14 bases between them. CDR1 is SGHTA, CDR2 FQGTGA, per germline. The CDR3 consists of 15 residues.

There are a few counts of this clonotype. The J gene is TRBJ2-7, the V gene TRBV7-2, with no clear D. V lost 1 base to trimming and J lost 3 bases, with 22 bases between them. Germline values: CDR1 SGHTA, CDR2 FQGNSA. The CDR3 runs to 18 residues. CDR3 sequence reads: CASSLEVGLVAAGYEQYF. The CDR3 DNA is TGTGCCAGCAGCTTAGAGGTTGGGTTGGTAGCTGCCGGCTACGAGCAGTACTTC.

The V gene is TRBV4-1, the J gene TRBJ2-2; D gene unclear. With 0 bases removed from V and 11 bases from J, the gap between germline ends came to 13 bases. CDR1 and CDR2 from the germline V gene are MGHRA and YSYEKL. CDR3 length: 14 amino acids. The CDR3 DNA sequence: TGCGCCAGCAGCCAAGATCTGAGGAACTCAGAGCTGTTTTTT. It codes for CASSQDLRNSELFF.

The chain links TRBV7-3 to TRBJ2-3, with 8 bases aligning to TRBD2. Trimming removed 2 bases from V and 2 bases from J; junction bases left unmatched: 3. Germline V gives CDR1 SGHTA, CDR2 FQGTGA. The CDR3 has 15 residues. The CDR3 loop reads CASSLGGGPTDTQYF. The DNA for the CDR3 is TGTGCCAGCAGCTTAGGCGGGGGGCCCACAGATACGCAGTATTTT. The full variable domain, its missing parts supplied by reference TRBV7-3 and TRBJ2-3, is GAGVSQTPSNKVTEKGKYVELRCDPISGHTALYWYRQSLGQGPEFLIYFQGTGAADDSGLPNDRFFAVRPEGSVSTLKIQRTERGDSAVYLCASSLGGGPTDTQYFGPGTRLTVL.

The CDR3 protein is CASSQEVNSEADTQYF. As DNA, the CDR3 is TGTGCCAGCAGCCAAGAAGTAAATAGCGAGGCAGATACGCAGTATTTT. This chain joins TRBV4-2 and TRBJ2-3, with a possible D match to TRBD2 (5 bases). CDR1 is LGHNA, CDR2 YNFKEQ, per germline. V lost 0 bases and J lost 4, with 14 bases in between. The CDR3 consists of 16 residues.

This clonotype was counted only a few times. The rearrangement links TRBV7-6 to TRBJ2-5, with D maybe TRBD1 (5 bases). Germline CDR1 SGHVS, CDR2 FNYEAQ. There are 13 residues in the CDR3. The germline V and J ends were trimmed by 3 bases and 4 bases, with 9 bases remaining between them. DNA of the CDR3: TGTGCCAGCAGCTTTGGGGCAAGAGAGACCCAGTACTTC. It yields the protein CASSFGARETQYF.

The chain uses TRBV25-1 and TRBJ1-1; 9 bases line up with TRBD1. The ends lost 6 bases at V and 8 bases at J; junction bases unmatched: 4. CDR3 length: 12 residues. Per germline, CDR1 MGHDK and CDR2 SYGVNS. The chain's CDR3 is CASSTGGSEAFF. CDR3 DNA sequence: TGTGCCAGCAGCACAGGGGGCTCGGAAGCTTTCTTT.

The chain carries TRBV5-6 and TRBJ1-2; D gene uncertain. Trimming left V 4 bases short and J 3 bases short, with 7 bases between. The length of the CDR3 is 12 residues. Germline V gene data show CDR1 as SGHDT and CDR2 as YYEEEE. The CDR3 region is CASSTRDYGYTF. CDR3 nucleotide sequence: TGTGCCAGCAGCACCCGTGACTATGGCTACACCTTC. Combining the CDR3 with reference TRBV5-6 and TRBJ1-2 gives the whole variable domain DAGVTQSPTHLIKTRGQQVTLRCSPKSGHDTVSWYQQALGQGPQFIFQYYEEEERQRGNFPDRFSGHQFPNYSSELNVNALLLGDSALYLCASSTRDYGYTFGSGTRLTVV.

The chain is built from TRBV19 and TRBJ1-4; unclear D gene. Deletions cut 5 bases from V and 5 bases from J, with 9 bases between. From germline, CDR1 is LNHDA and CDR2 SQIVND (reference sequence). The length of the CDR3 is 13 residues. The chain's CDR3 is CASSPPPNEKLFF. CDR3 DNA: TGTGCCAGTAGTCCCCCGCCCAATGAAAAACTGTTTTTT.

The DNA of the CDR3 is TGTGCCAGCAGCTTAGAGTGGGGGGATCAAGAGACCCAGTACTTC. Translated: CASSLEWGDQETQYF. The rearrangement uses TRBV11-2 and TRBJ2-5; tentative D call: TRBD2 (6 bases). With 0 bases removed from V and 2 bases from J, the gap between germline ends came to 10 bases. The CDR3 consists of 15 residues. Germline V gene lookup returns CDR1 SGHAT and CDR2 FQNNGV.

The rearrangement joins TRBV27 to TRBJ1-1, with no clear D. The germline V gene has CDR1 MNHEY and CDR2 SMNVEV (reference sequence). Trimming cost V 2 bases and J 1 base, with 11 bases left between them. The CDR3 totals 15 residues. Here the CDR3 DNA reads TGTGCCAGCAGTTTAACCCTCAGAGCGAACACTGAAGCTTTCTTT. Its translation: CASSLTLRANTEAFF.

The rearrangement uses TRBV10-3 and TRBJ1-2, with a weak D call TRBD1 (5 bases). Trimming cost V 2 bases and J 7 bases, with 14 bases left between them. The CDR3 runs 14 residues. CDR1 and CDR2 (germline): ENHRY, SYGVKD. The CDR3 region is CAISEDGTPGGYTF. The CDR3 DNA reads TGTGCCATCAGTGAGGACGGGACTCCGGGTGGCTACACCTTC.